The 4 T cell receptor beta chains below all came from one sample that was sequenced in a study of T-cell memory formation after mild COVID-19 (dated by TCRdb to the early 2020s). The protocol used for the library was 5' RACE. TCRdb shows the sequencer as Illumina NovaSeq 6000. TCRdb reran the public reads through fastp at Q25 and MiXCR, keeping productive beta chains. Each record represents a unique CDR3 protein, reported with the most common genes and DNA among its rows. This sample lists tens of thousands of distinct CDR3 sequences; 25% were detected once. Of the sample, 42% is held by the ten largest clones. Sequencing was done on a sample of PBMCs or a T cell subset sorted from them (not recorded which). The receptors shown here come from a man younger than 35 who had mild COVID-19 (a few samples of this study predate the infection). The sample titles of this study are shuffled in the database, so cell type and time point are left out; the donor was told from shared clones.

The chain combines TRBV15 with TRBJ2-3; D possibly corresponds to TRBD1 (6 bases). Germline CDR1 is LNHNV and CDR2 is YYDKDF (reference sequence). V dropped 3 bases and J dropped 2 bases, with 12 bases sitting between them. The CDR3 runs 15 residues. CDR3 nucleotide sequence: TGTGCCACCAGCAGGGACAGTCTAGCCACAGATACGCAGTATTTT. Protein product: CATSRDSLATDTQYF.

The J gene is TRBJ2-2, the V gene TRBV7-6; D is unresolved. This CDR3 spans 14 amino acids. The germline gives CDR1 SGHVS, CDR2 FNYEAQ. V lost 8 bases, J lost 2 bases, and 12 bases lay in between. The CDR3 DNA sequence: TGTGCCAGCGTCGAACACCGTAACACCGGGGAGCTGTTTTTT. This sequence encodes CASVEHRNTGELFF.

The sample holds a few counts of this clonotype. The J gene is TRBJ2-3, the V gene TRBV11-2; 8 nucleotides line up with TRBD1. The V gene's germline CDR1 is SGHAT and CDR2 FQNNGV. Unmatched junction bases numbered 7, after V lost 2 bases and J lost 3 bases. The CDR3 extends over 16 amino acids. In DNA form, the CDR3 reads TGTGCCAGCAGCTTAATCGACAGGGGCTATACAGATACGCAGTATTTT. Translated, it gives CASSLIDRGYTDTQYF.

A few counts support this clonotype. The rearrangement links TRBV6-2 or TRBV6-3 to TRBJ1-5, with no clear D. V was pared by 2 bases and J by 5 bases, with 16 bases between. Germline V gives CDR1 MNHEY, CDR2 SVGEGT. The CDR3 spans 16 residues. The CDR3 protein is CASSYPHGPPHQPQHF. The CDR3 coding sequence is TGTGCCAGCAGTTACCCCCACGGCCCCCCGCATCAGCCCCAGCATTTT.